The rows below give T cell receptor beta chains drawn from one sample of a study of blood T cell repertoires in COVID-19. The method was immunoSEQ multiplex PCR; TCRdb's version includes in-frame clones alone and lacks a portion of them. The sample carries under 200,000 clones, roughly 85% recorded once. The sequenced material came from PBMCs or T cells enriched from blood (not recorded which). Receptor source: a man in his 60s who had recovered from COVID-19. Both conserved end residues are trimmed from each CDR3.

v_gene | len | CDR3aa
TRBV5-3 | 15 | ARSLAPDRGHRETQY
TRBV28 | 14 | ASRPPSGRGADTQY
TRBV12-5 | 14 | ASGLIRDTWSYEQY
TRBV6-2/TRBV6-3 | 12 | ASSYIGTNYEQY
TRBV5-1 | 13 | ASSSLQGTNEKLF
TRBV6-4 | 14 | ASSVARDSVYNEQF
TRBV6-1 | 14 | ASSAMSQGVSQPQH
TRBV7-9 | 13 | ASSLARGARETQY
TRBV19 | 14 | ASSPNPPRVNNEQY
TRBV18 | 13 | ASSPPGQNTGELF
TRBV28 | 15 | ASSLLGGRELRETQY
TRBV7-3 | 12 | ASSLNGVQETQY
TRBV7-3 | 12 | ASSLEALYNEQF
TRBV28 | 10 | ASRRGDRTAR
TRBV5-1 | 12 | ASSLGMNTGELF
TRBV27 | 15 | ASSVAITIGTVYEQY
TRBV7-3 | 14 | ASSLAGTSGAETQY
TRBV6-5 | 12 | ASFGLTNTGELF
TRBV7-3 | 13 | ASSLADRPTDTQY
TRBV24-1 | 13 | ATSEGTGPEDTQY
TRBV18 | 12 | ASSPLNRGETQY
TRBV5-4 | 11 | ASSGGGEDTQY
TRBV5-6 | 13 | ASSLETGIIHGYT
TRBV30 | 13 | AWSVKLAGGETQY
TRBV29-1 | 12 | SVGVAGTSGQQY
TRBV6-5 | 12 | ASSYSTGNQPQH
TRBV30 | 13 | AWRDPGFRGNTIY
TRBV25-1 | 15 | ASSAGRLAGSGETQY
TRBV21-1 | 13 | ASSKRSDRVYEQY
TRBV27 | 14 | ASSFSLEGRGDGYT
TRBV7-8 | 14 | ASSLAWGATNEKLF
TRBV6-5 | 13 | ASSYAGQGFYEQY
TRBV24-1 | 17 | ATSDLDPHTGTGLNEQF
TRBV6-6 | 15 | ASSLNPDGRGINGYT
TRBV5-8 | 12 | ASSLEGAVETQY
TRBV13 | 14 | ASSLPSGENTGELF
TRBV4-2 | 13 | ASSQGGTGRNEQF
TRBV15 | 13 | ATSSLIGAGETQY
TRBV24-1 | 12 | ATSDSGSNNEQF